The T cell receptor (beta chain) under discussion was sequenced for a study of cytomegalovirus exposure and HLA in healthy donors. Study results and limitations: In a later analysis, compared with equally common non-associated chains, HLA-associated beta chains were more expanded. The study designated fewer than 200 TCR beta chains cytomegalovirus-associated. A missense variant in DCLRE1C was later tied to TCR beta V- and J-gene trimming.

Trimming removed 6 bases from V and 4 bases from J; junction bases left unmatched: 9. Germline values: CDR1 MNHNS, CDR2 SASEGT. The CDR3 extends over 15 amino acids. The PCR made use of 60 Vbeta and 13 Jbeta primers. The method was immunoSEQ multiplex PCR; TCRdb's version includes in-frame clones alone and lacks a portion of them. Of under 150,000 clones listed, roughly 70% were seen once; the top ten hold 3.5% to 5%. This clone has only one observation. Its antigen is as yet unknown. The specimen sequenced was PBMCs. The receptor was isolated from a woman aged 35 to 49 in good health and CMV-seropositive. The J gene is TRBJ1-2, the V gene TRBV6-1; 9 positions agree with TRBD1. In nucleotides, the CDR3 is TGTGCCAGCAGGGACGGGACAGGGAACCCCTATGGCTACACCTTC. This translates into CASRDGTGNPYGYTF.